The rows below give T cell receptor beta chains drawn from one sample of a study of tumor-infiltrating lymphocytes in primary liver carcinoma. TCRdb reanalysed the multiplex PCR reads using MiXCR and keeps one entry per CDR3 protein. The sample gives 50,000 to 60,000 distinct CDR3 sequences, around 77% of which show up once; around 22% is in the top ten. Sequencing input: liver tumor tissue from sampling region 5. These receptors were collected from a man aged 35 to 55 with primary liver carcinoma and hepatitis B virus infection. Both conserved end residues are part of each CDR3. The D gene is left open where the match is weak. Part of the rows lack a size; the others show once, few, many or a class for expanded clones.

>TRBJ2-7|many|TRBV10-2|TRBD1
TGCGCCACATACACGACAGGGGGTACCTACGAGCAGTACTTC
CATYTTGGTYEQYF
>TRBJ1-3|-|TRBV5-5|-
TGTGGCAGCGCCGGGACGGATCTCTTTTCTGGAAACACCATATATTTT
CGSAGTDLFSGNTIYF
>TRBJ1-5|-|TRBV11-2|-
TGTGCCAGCGACTTAGTAGGGGTAACAGGGAGCAATCAGCCCCAACATTTT
CASDLVGVTGSNQPQHF
>TRBJ1-2|-|TRBV12-3/TRBV12-4|-
TGTGCCATCAGTCCGCGTCAGGGTCCCTACTATGGCTACACCTTC
CAISPRQGPYYGYTF
>TRBJ2-5|-|TRBV4-3|TRBD2
TGCGCCAACTGCCAAGCGGCTAGCGGGATGACTGGTGAGACCCAGTACTTC
CANCQAASGMTGETQYF
>TRBJ2-7|-|TRBV5-6|-
TGTGCCAGTGGCCCCTTGATGGTCTACGAGCAGTACTTC
CASGPLMVYEQYF
>TRBJ1-4|-|TRBV11-2|-
TGTGCCAGCAGCCCCGGGTCAGGGCTAAATGAAAAATTGTTTTTT
CASSPGSGLNEKLFF
>TRBJ2-1|-|TRBV11-2|TRBD2
TGTGCCAGCAGTTTTAGCGGGCCACTAGACATTGAGCAGTTCTTC
CASSFSGPLDIEQFF
>TRBJ2-1|-|TRBV12-3/TRBV12-4|-
TGTGCCAGCAGCCCCCTAGCAGGAGATGTGAATGAGCAGATCTTC
CASSPLAGDVNEQIF
>TRBJ2-5|-|TRBV5-1|-
TGCGCCAGCAGCCTCAGACCCCTAGCGAGAATAGAGACCCATTACTTC
CASSLRPLARIETHYF
>TRBJ2-7|-|TRBV11-2|TRBD2
TGTGCCAACGGCCTAACCCTAGCGGGGGCTAGCGAGCAGTACTTC
CANGLTLAGASEQYF
>TRBJ2-1|-|TRBV11-2|TRBD1
TGTCCCAGGAGCTACGCGACAGGGGAGAAATTCTTC
CPRSYATGEKFF
>TRBJ2-7|-|TRBV4-1|TRBD2
TGCACCAGCAGCCAGGAGAGGACTAGCGGGAGTGTTTACGAGCATTACTTC
CTSSQERTSGSVYEHYF
>TRBJ2-1|-|TRBV29-1|-
TGCAGCGTTAGACTGAGGAGCTCACACAATGAGAAGTTCTTC
CSVRLRSSHNEKFF
>TRBJ2-7|-|TRBV11-2|TRBD1
TGTGCCAACAGCTCACGATGGACAGGGGAAAACGAACGGTACTTC
CANSSRWTGENERYF
>TRBJ2-7|-|TRBV14|TRBD1
TGTACCAGGAGCCGACCAGGACAGGGCTCCTACGAGCAGTACTTC
CTRSRPGQGSYEQYF
>TRBJ2-3|many|TRBV20-1|TRBD2
TGCAGTGCTCGAAGAAGCGGGAGGGCCCTTACAGATACGCAGTATTTT
CSARRSGRALTDTQYF
>TRBJ2-1|-|TRBV29-1|TRBD2
TGCGGCGTTGGACTAGCGGGAGGCTTCTGCAATGAGCAGTTCTTC
CGVGLAGGFCNEQFF
>TRBJ1-4|-|TRBV6-1|-
TGTGCCAGTAGTTTGACAGGCACTAATGAAGAACTATTTTTT
CASSLTGTNEELFF
>TRBJ2-1|once|TRBV6-1|-
TGTGCCAGCAGTGAAGCTGGAGCGGAGGGTTACAATGAGCAGTTCTTC
CASSEAGAEGYNEQFF
>TRBJ1-5|few|TRBV6-1|TRBD1
TGTGCCAGCAGTGATCCGGGACAGGGGAATCAGTCCCAGCGTTTT
CASSDPGQGNQSQRF
>TRBJ2-2|-|TRBV11-2|-
TGTGCCGGCAGCGTAGAGAATCACACCGGGGAGCTGTTTTTT
CAGSVENHTGELFF
>TRBJ2-3|-|TRBV29-1|-
TGCAGCGTCGCTGGATTGGACGGACCTAGTACAGATACGCAGTATTTT
CSVAGLDGPSTDTQYF
>TRBJ1-2|medium-sized|TRBV6-6|TRBD1
TGTGCCACCACGATGGGACAGTCAAATGGCTACACCTTC
CATTMGQSNGYTF
>TRBJ2-3|many|TRBV5-1|-
TGCGCCAGCAGCTTGTCTAGGGCCGATACGCAGTATTTT
CASSLSRADTQYF
>TRBJ2-7|once|TRBV6-5|-
TGTGCCAGCAGGCTGACGACAGCTACCCACGAACAGTACTTC
CASRLTTATHEQYF
>TRBJ1-5|once|TRBV11-3|-
TGTGCCAGCAGTTTAGACGTGGGTGTGGCTCAGCCCCAGCATTTT
CASSLDVGVAQPQHF
>TRBJ2-2|-|TRBV11-1|-
TGCGCCAGCAACTTTTGGGATACCGGGGAGCTGTTTTTT
CASNFWDTGELFF
>TRBJ2-2|many|TRBV20-1|TRBD2
TGCAGTGCTAGTCGGGCTAGCGGGAACACCGGGGAGCTGTTTTTT
CSASRASGNTGELFF
>TRBJ2-1|once|TRBV14|-
TGTGCCAGCAGTGCCGTAACGGGATGGGTAAACAATGAGCAGATCTTT
CASSAVTGWVNNEQIF
>TRBJ1-5|-|TRBV6-2/TRBV6-3|TRBD1
TGTGCCAGCAGTTCCCACAGGGGTCTGTGGAATCAGCCCCAGCATTTT
CASSSHRGLWNQPQHF
>TRBJ2-7|many|TRBV29-1|TRBD2
TGCAGCGTCTTTACTAGCGACGGATCCTACGAGCAGTACTTC
CSVFTSDGSYEQYF
>TRBJ2-7|-|TRBV29-1|-
TGCACCCTTGAGGGAGGTGTTAACGAGCAGTACTTC
CTLEGGVNEQYF
>TRBJ2-3|-|TRBV12-3/TRBV12-4|-
TGTGCCAGCAGCTTAGATTCCAGCTGGAGCACAGATACGCAGTATTTT
CASSLDSSWSTDTQYF
>TRBJ2-1|-|TRBV6-5|-
TGTGCCAGCAGTATCGGACATGGAGGGAATGAGCAGTTCTTC
CASSIGHGGNEQFF
>TRBJ2-1|-|TRBV11-2|TRBD2
TGTGTCGGCAGTACTAGCGGGTTCTACAATGAGCAGCTCTTC
CVGSTSGFYNEQLF
>TRBJ2-1|-|TRBV6-6|-
TGTGCGAGCACGAGTCAGTCCTACAATGGGCAGTTCTTC
CASTSQSYNGQFF
>TRBJ2-7|-|TRBV4-2|-
TGTGCCAGCAGCCAAGTAGGCTACGAACACTACTTC
CASSQVGYEHYF
>TRBJ1-1|-|TRBV28|-
TGTGCCAGCAGAGTCCCAGTTAACACCGAAGCTTTCTTT
CASRVPVNTEAFF
>TRBJ2-7|-|TRBV29-1|-
TGCATCGCCGTGACATCTGGGACCGGCACTCCCTACAAGCAGTACTTC
CIAVTSGTGTPYKQYF
>TRBJ2-3|many|TRBV21-1|-
TGTGCCAGCAGCAAAGCGCTGAGGGTTTCGATGATCACAGATACGCAGTATTTT
CASSKALRVSMITDTQYF
>TRBJ1-5|-|TRBV13|-
TGTGCCGGCAGCTTGGGAGGGTCTCATCAGCTCCAGCATTTT
CAGSLGGSHQLQHF